This T cell receptor (beta chain) was recovered during a study of blood T cell repertoires in COVID-19. As for the study in general: Whether acute or convalescent, the COVID-19 samples came from the United States, Italy and Spain.

J lost 2 bases, V lost 0 bases, and 2 bases had no gene match. Germline V lookup: CDR1 MNHEY, CDR2 SVGAGI. The CDR3 sequence is 15 residues long. Per the study methods: By means of reference gene primer amplification, nucleated cell counts were estimated. Only in-frame clones appear in the TCRdb table, and some are missing; sequencing was by immunoSEQ multiplex PCR. The V and J calls and clone size were taken over from that table, and D and trimming were inferred from the DNA. The sample lists approximately 290,000 clones; 87% were seen once. The specimen sequenced was peripheral blood. The genes are TRBV6-5 and TRBJ2-7; the match to TRBD2 covers 9 bases. This receptor was taken from a man between 18 and 29 years old with active or convalescent COVID-19. CDR3 in DNA: TGTGCCAGCAGTTACTCGGCGGGAGGGACCTACGAGCAGTACTTC. This encodes CASSYSAGGTYEQYF.